This is a list of T cell receptor beta chains from one sample in a study of blood T cell repertoires in COVID-19. TCRdb's table, derived via immunoSEQ multiplex PCR, lists solely in-frame clones and lacks some. The sample contains 200,000 to 250,000 clones, 82% of which appear only once. Sequenced sample: peripheral blood. The receptor set was obtained from a woman aged 70-85 years with acute or convalescent COVID-19. Both conserved end residues are part of each CDR3. Each record gives: D gene, V gene, J gene, clone size, CDR3 protein, CDR3 DNA. A D gene is named only where the DNA matches it firmly. Expanded clones get a size class; other rows say once, few or many, or leave the size out.

d_call: TRBD1; v_call: TRBV27; j_call: TRBJ1-5; clone_size: -; cdr3_aa: CASSSWTGLYSNQPQHF; cdr3_nt: TGTGCCAGCAGTTCTTGGACAGGACTCTATAGCAATCAGCCCCAGCATTTT
d_call: -; v_call: TRBV21-1; j_call: TRBJ1-5; clone_size: -; cdr3_aa: CARTGGGNQPQHF; cdr3_nt: TGTGCCAGGACAGGGGGCGGCAATCAGCCCCAGCATTTT
d_call: -; v_call: TRBV4-1; j_call: TRBJ1-5; clone_size: -; cdr3_aa: CASSQVGEGQPQHF; cdr3_nt: TGCGCCAGCAGCCAAGTGGGGGAGGGTCAGCCCCAGCATTTT
d_call: TRBD1; v_call: TRBV10-3; j_call: TRBJ2-1; clone_size: -; cdr3_aa: CAISDWGQGVHNEQFF; cdr3_nt: TGTGCCATCAGTGATTGGGGACAGGGGGTCCACAATGAGCAGTTCTTC
d_call: -; v_call: TRBV6-1; j_call: TRBJ2-1; clone_size: -; cdr3_aa: CASSEAGAYSYNEQFF; cdr3_nt: TGTGCCAGCAGTGAAGCGGGGGCCTACTCCTACAATGAGCAGTTCTTC
d_call: TRBD1; v_call: TRBV10-3; j_call: TRBJ2-2; clone_size: -; cdr3_aa: CAISGQGQGTGELFF; cdr3_nt: TGTGCCATCAGTGGCCAGGGACAGGGGACCGGGGAGCTGTTTTTT
d_call: TRBD1; v_call: TRBV6-5; j_call: TRBJ1-1; clone_size: -; cdr3_aa: CASRATGKAEAFF; cdr3_nt: TGTGCCAGCAGGGCGACAGGGAAAGCTGAAGCTTTCTTT
d_call: TRBD1; v_call: TRBV4-3; j_call: TRBJ2-1; clone_size: -; cdr3_aa: CASSQGSGQGYNEQFF; cdr3_nt: TGCGCCAGCAGCCAAGGCTCGGGACAGGGCTACAATGAGCAGTTCTTC
d_call: TRBD1; v_call: TRBV6-6; j_call: TRBJ1-2; clone_size: once; cdr3_aa: CASSGDRGLDYGYTF; cdr3_nt: TGTGCCAGCAGTGGGGACAGGGGGCTTGACTATGGCTACACCTTC
d_call: TRBD1; v_call: TRBV5-4; j_call: TRBJ2-7; clone_size: -; cdr3_aa: CASSFTGTDNEQYF; cdr3_nt: TGTGCCAGCAGCTTTACCGGGACAGATAACGAGCAGTACTTC
d_call: -; v_call: TRBV5-6; j_call: TRBJ1-4; clone_size: -; cdr3_aa: CASSSVKRSDEKLFF; cdr3_nt: TGTGCCAGCAGCTCCGTGAAGAGGAGTGACGAAAAACTGTTTTTT
d_call: -; v_call: TRBV18; j_call: TRBJ2-7; clone_size: -; cdr3_aa: CASSLNPGPFGAF; cdr3_nt: TGTGCCAGCTCACTTAATCCGGGCCCCTTTGGGGCCTTC
d_call: -; v_call: TRBV7-2; j_call: TRBJ2-1; clone_size: -; cdr3_aa: CASSLYRFGTPLNEQFF; cdr3_nt: TGTGCCAGCAGCTTATACAGATTCGGGACACCTTTGAATGAGCAGTTCTTC
d_call: -; v_call: TRBV11-3; j_call: TRBJ2-1; clone_size: -; cdr3_aa: CASSPGSGMGNEQFF; cdr3_nt: TGTGCCAGCAGCCCGGGAAGCGGAATGGGCAATGAGCAGTTCTTC
d_call: TRBD1; v_call: TRBV19; j_call: TRBJ2-5; clone_size: -; cdr3_aa: CASEAGTGGAETQYF; cdr3_nt: TGTGCCAGCGAAGCCGGGACAGGGGGCGCGGAGACCCAGTACTTC
d_call: -; v_call: TRBV2; j_call: TRBJ1-1; clone_size: -; cdr3_aa: CASSPERAEAFF; cdr3_nt: TGTGCCAGCAGCCCGGAGAGGGCTGAAGCTTTCTTT
d_call: -; v_call: TRBV7-2; j_call: TRBJ1-6; clone_size: -; cdr3_aa: CASRLRTYNSPLHF; cdr3_nt: TGTGCCAGCAGACTAAGGACCTATAATTCACCCCTCCACTTT
d_call: TRBD2; v_call: TRBV10-3; j_call: TRBJ2-1; clone_size: once; cdr3_aa: CAISEGLAGGHEQFF; cdr3_nt: TGTGCCATCAGTGAAGGACTAGCGGGGGGGCACGAGCAGTTCTTC
d_call: TRBD1; v_call: TRBV19; j_call: TRBJ2-6; clone_size: -; cdr3_aa: CASSMARGRSSGANVLTF; cdr3_nt: TGTGCCAGTAGTATGGCCAGGGGGCGAAGCTCTGGGGCCAACGTCCTGACTTTC
d_call: -; v_call: TRBV28; j_call: TRBJ1-1; clone_size: -; cdr3_aa: CASSPHTNTEAFF; cdr3_nt: TGTGCCAGCAGCCCCCACACCAACACTGAAGCTTTCTTT
d_call: TRBD1; v_call: TRBV7-2; j_call: TRBJ1-2; clone_size: -; cdr3_aa: CASSFPQGAGGYGYTF; cdr3_nt: TGTGCCAGCAGCTTTCCTCAGGGGGCTGGGGGCTATGGCTACACCTTC
d_call: TRBD1; v_call: TRBV29-1; j_call: TRBJ1-2; clone_size: once; cdr3_aa: CSVLPTGTARNYGYTF; cdr3_nt: TGCAGCGTTCTCCCAACCGGGACAGCTCGTAACTATGGCTACACCTTC
d_call: TRBD1; v_call: TRBV7-9; j_call: TRBJ1-5; clone_size: once; cdr3_aa: CASSLGQGGQPQHF; cdr3_nt: TGTGCCAGCAGCTTAGGACAGGGAGGTCAGCCCCAGCATTTT
d_call: TRBD1; v_call: TRBV5-4; j_call: TRBJ1-2; clone_size: -; cdr3_aa: CASSVPGQGAAGYTF; cdr3_nt: TGTGCCAGCAGCGTCCCGGGACAGGGAGCGGCTGGCTACACCTTC
d_call: -; v_call: TRBV11-2; j_call: TRBJ1-6; clone_size: -; cdr3_aa: CASRVGPGSPLHF; cdr3_nt: TGTGCCAGCAGGGTGGGGCCCGGGTCACCCCTCCACTTT
d_call: -; v_call: TRBV3-1/TRBV3-2; j_call: TRBJ2-3; clone_size: -; cdr3_aa: CASSQGHSTDTQYF; cdr3_nt: TGTGCCAGCAGCCAGGGGCATAGCACAGATACGCAGTATTTT
d_call: TRBD1; v_call: TRBV10-3; j_call: TRBJ1-6; clone_size: -; cdr3_aa: CAISLNDRGLNSPLHF; cdr3_nt: TGTGCCATCAGCCTGAACGACAGGGGGCTTAATTCACCCCTCCACTTT
d_call: TRBD1; v_call: TRBV15; j_call: TRBJ1-5; clone_size: -; cdr3_aa: CATSRDGTVNQPQHF; cdr3_nt: TGTGCCACCAGCAGAGATGGGACAGTGAATCAGCCCCAGCATTTT
d_call: -; v_call: TRBV3-1/TRBV3-2; j_call: TRBJ2-1; clone_size: few; cdr3_aa: CASSQGLVSYNEQFF; cdr3_nt: TGTGCCAGCAGCCAAGGACTGGTTTCCTACAATGAGCAGTTCTTC
d_call: TRBD1; v_call: TRBV5-1; j_call: TRBJ1-6; clone_size: -; cdr3_aa: CASSLGDRAHNSPLHF; cdr3_nt: TGCGCCAGCAGCTTGGGGGACAGGGCCCATAATTCACCCCTCCACTTT